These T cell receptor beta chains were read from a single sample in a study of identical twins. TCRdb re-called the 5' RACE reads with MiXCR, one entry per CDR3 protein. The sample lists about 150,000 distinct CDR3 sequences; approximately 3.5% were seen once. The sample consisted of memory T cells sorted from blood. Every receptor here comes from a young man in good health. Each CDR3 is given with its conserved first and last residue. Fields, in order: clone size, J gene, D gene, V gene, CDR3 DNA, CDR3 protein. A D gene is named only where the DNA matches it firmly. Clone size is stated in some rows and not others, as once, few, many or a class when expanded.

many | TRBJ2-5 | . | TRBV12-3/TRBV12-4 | TGTGCCAGCAGTCCAGGGGTCCAAGAGACCCAGTACTTC | CASSPGVQETQYF
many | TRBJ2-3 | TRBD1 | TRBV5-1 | TGCGCCAGCAGCCCACAGGGGAAGGCAGATACGCAGTATTTT | CASSPQGKADTQYF
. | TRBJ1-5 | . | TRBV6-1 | TGTGCCAGCGCTTTGTTGGTAGGCAATCAGCCCCAGCATTTT | CASALLVGNQPQHF
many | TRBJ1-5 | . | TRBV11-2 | TGTGCCAGCAGCTTTTCCAATCAGCCCCAGCATTTT | CASSFSNQPQHF
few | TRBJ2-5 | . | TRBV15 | TGTGCCACCAGCAGAGATTGGGGGGAGACCCAGTACTTC | CATSRDWGETQYF
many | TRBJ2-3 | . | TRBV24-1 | TGTGCCACCAGTGATCCCCGAGGGGGACGGGACACAGATACGCAGTATTTT | CATSDPRGGRDTDTQYF
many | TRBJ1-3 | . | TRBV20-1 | TGCAGTGCTGCGCGCGGAGGAAACACCATATATTTT | CSAARGGNTIYF
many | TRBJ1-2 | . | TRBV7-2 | TGTGCCAGCAGCTTAGAGATGGGCTACACCTTC | CASSLEMGYTF
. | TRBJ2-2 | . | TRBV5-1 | TGCGCCAGCAGCTTGGCCGTTCAGAGGAACACCGGGGAGCTGTTTTTT | CASSLAVQRNTGELFF
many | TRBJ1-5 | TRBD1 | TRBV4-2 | TGTGCCAGCAGCCAGGATAGGACAGGGTTTGGGCAGCCCCAGCATTTT | CASSQDRTGFGQPQHF
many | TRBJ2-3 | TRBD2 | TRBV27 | TGTGCCAGCAAGTTAGCGGGACCGAGCACAGATACGCAGTATTTT | CASKLAGPSTDTQYF
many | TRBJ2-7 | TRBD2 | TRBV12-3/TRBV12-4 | TGTGCCAGCAGTTTAAAGCGGGAGGCCCCCTACGAGCAGTACTTC | CASSLKREAPYEQYF
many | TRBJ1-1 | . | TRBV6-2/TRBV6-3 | TGTGCCAGCAGTTCCACAGAAGGGCGAGCTTTCTTT | CASSSTEGRAFF
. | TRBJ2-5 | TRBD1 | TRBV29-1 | TGCAGCGGCGGACAGGGTAGAGAGACCCAGTACTTC | CSGGQGRETQYF
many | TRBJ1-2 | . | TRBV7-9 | TGTGCCAGCAGCTTAAGGGACTATGGCTACACCTTC | CASSLRDYGYTF
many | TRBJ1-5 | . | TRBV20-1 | TGCAGTGCTATACAGGGTAATTGGGATAGCAATCAGCCCCAGCATTTT | CSAIQGNWDSNQPQHF
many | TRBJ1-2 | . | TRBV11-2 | TGTGCCAGCAGCTTCCCCCGGCATGGCTACACCTTC | CASSFPRHGYTF
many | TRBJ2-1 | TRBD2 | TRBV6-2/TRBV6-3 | TGTGCCAGCAGTAAAAGCGGGGCTAGGAGGGGTGAGCAGTTCTTC | CASSKSGARRGEQFF